This record covers a single TCR beta chain. These data belong to a study of CD8 T cells in ankylosing spondylitis. Germline CDR1 reads DFQATT; CDR2 reads SNEGSKA (reference sequence). Losses at the gene ends were 4 bases for V and 1 base for J; bases not matched to a gene: 7. The CDR3 length is 14 residues. TCRdb reprocessed the 5' RACE reads with MiXCR, giving one entry per CDR3 protein. The data contain approximately 100,000 distinct CDR3 sequences, around 24% of them singletons. This sequence originates from a male donor with ankylosing spondylitis. This sequence joins TRBV20-1 and TRBJ2-7; 7 positions agree with TRBD1. Sequencing was done on a sample of synovial fluid, either unsorted or a sorted T cell fraction (not recorded which). The CDR3 is CSAKNRGPSYEQYF. The CDR3 bases are TGCAGTGCTAAGAACAGGGGCCCTTCCTACGAGCAGTACTTC.